Following are 21 T cell receptor beta chains from one sample sequenced in a study of blood T cell repertoires in COVID-19. Generated by immunoSEQ multiplex PCR, the TCRdb table keeps only in-frame clones and is missing some. The data hold approximately 250,000 clones, with about 85% observed a single time. The sample consisted of peripheral blood. The source is a woman aged 55-70 years with active or convalescent COVID-19.

The chain has TRBV6-6 and TRBJ2-3; 9 nucleotides align to TRBD1. The CDR3 runs 15 residues. J lost 3 bases, V lost 5 bases, and 6 bases had no gene match. Germline CDR1 is MNHNY and CDR2 is SVGAGI (reference sequence). The CDR3 spells CASSRDRVGTDTQYF. The CDR3 DNA is TGTGCCAGCAGTCGGGACAGGGTCGGGACAGATACGCAGTATTTT.

V and J are TRBV7-9 and TRBJ2-1, with TRBD2 matching 8 bases. The junction had 17 bases not matched to a gene; V was cut back by 8 bases and J by 5 bases. The CDR3 runs 17 residues. CDR1 and CDR2 from the germline V gene are SEHNR and FQNEAQ (reference sequence). This chain's CDR3 is CASGRTALAGVNNEQFF. The DNA of the CDR3 is TGTGCCAGCGGACGGACAGCCCTAGCGGGCGTCAACAATGAGCAGTTCTTC.

The rearrangement links TRBV2 to TRBJ1-6, with TRBD1 matching 8 bases. The CDR3 has 12 amino acids. The ends lost 7 bases at V and 10 bases at J; junction bases unmatched: 3. Germline V CDR1 and CDR2: SNHLY, FYNNEI. The CDR3 is CASTRQGSPLHF. The DNA for the CDR3 is TGTGCCAGCACCCGACAGGGGTCACCCCTCCACTTT.

The V gene is TRBV6-5, the J gene TRBJ2-2; TRBD1 aligns across 11 bases. The germline V gene has CDR1 MNHEY and CDR2 SVGAGI. This CDR3 has 15 residues. With 7 bases clipped from V and 4 bases from J, the junction kept 5 bases outside the gene matches. The CDR3 DNA reads as TGTGCCAGCAAGACCGGGACAGGGGGCACCGGGGAGCTGTTTTTT. Amino acids: CASKTGTGGTGELFF.

The chain carries TRBV9 and TRBJ2-3, with D perhaps TRBD2 (6 bases). The germline V and J ends were trimmed by 1 base and 0 bases, with 12 bases remaining between them. The CDR3 contains 16 residues. The germline gives CDR1 SGDLS, CDR2 YYNGEE. CDR3 in amino acids: CASSVRLGSSTDTQYF. The CDR3 DNA reads TGTGCCAGCAGCGTAAGACTAGGCTCTAGCACAGATACGCAGTATTTT.

The chain links TRBV19 to TRBJ1-1; 8 nucleotides line up with TRBD1. The CDR3 extends over 16 amino acids. V was pared by 6 bases and J by 0 bases, with 9 bases of the junction left unmatched. The germline V gene has CDR1 LNHDA and CDR2 SQIVND (reference sequence). CDR3 sequence: CASRMGTGWVNTEAFF. CDR3 coding DNA: TGTGCCAGTAGAATGGGGACAGGTTGGGTGAACACTGAAGCTTTCTTT.

The V gene is TRBV28, the J gene TRBJ2-7, with TRBD2 matching over 7 bases. J was trimmed by 9 bases and V by 5 bases; bases with no gene match: 13. This CDR3 has 14 residues. Germline values: CDR1 MDHEN, CDR2 SYDVKM. CDR3 bases: TGTGCCAGCAGTCGACCGGGACTACGGGGCGGGCAGTACGTC. It yields the protein CASSRPGLRGGQYV.

This chain connects TRBV27 to TRBJ1-1; 8 nucleotides line up with TRBD1. The ends lost 6 bases at V and 1 base at J; junction bases unmatched: 7. This CDR3 has 15 amino acids. Germline loops: CDR1 MNHEY, CDR2 SMNVEV (reference sequence). The CDR3 spells CASRRQGAWNTEAFF. CDR3 nucleotide sequence: TGTGCCAGCAGACGGCAGGGGGCTTGGAACACTGAAGCTTTCTTT.

The chain combines TRBV28 with TRBJ1-5, with 10 positions matching TRBD1. Germline values: CDR1 MDHEN, CDR2 SYDVKM. The CDR3 contains 16 residues. V trimming: 6 bases; J trimming: 3 bases; junction bases outside the gene matches: 8. In DNA form, the CDR3 reads TGTGCCAGCAGGGATTGGGGGACAGGGGACAATCAGCCCCAGCATTTT. Translation: CASRDWGTGDNQPQHF.

V usage is TRBV11-2 and J usage is TRBJ1-2; D unclear. Trimming removed 5 bases at V and 2 bases at J, with 9 bases between. In germline, CDR1 is SGHAT, CDR2 FQNNGV. CDR3 size: 13 residues. The CDR3 nucleotides read TGTGCCAGCAGCCAACAGTGGAACTATGGCTACACCTTC. Encoded protein: CASSQQWNYGYTF.

The rearrangement links TRBV29-1 to TRBJ2-1; possible D gene TRBD2, 6 bases. Germline loops: CDR1 SQVTM, CDR2 ANQGSEA. The length of the CDR3 is 14 residues. V dropped 4 bases and J dropped 6 bases, with 16 bases sitting between them. The CDR3 loop is CSVVVASVGNEQFF. Written as DNA, the CDR3 is TGCAGCGTTGTTGTGGCTAGCGTCGGCAATGAGCAGTTCTTC.

The rearrangement uses TRBV29-1 and TRBJ1-1, with 8 nucleotides matching TRBD1. Germline CDR1 SQVTM, CDR2 ANQGSEA. V gave up 6 bases and J gave up 3 bases; unmatched junction bases: 15. This CDR3 is 16 amino acids long. Written as DNA, the CDR3 is TGCAGCGTGGCCGGGACAGGACCTACCCTCTACACTGAAGCTTTCTTT. Its translation: CSVAGTGPTLYTEAFF.

This rearrangement joins TRBV7-8 to TRBJ2-1; D possibly corresponds to TRBD2 (5 bases). CDR1 is SGHVS and CDR2 is FQNEAQ in the germline V gene. Trimming took 2 bases from V and 9 from J, leaving 11 bases between them. The CDR3 extends over 13 amino acids. CDR3 coding DNA: TGTGCCAGCAGCTTATCGGAGGTCGGTGAGCAGTTCTTC. It translates to CASSLSEVGEQFF. Together with reference TRBV7-8 and TRBJ2-1, the CDR3 gives the full variable domain: GAGVSQSPRYKVAKRGQDVALRCDPISGHVSLFWYQQALGQGPEFLTYFQNEAQLDKSGLPSDRFFAERPEGSVSTLKIQRTQQEDSAVYLCASSLSEVGEQFFGPGTRLTVL.

This clone has more than one count but fewer than ten. The rearrangement links TRBV5-8 to TRBJ2-3; 7 bases align to TRBD2. The germline CDR1 and CDR2 sequences are SGHTS and YDEGEE. CDR3 length: 15 amino acids. Losses at the gene ends were 3 bases for V and 0 bases for J; bases not matched to a gene: 4. CDR3 protein: CASSSGTISTDTQYF. DNA for the CDR3: TGTGCCAGCAGCTCCGGGACTATTAGCACAGATACGCAGTATTTT.

This sequence joins TRBV10-2 and TRBJ1-2; 7 positions match TRBD1. The J segment lost 8 bases and the V segment lost 2 bases, leaving 2 bases of the junction unmatched. The CDR3 runs 12 residues. The germline V gene has CDR1 WSHSY and CDR2 SAAADI. The CDR3 region is CASSETGDGYTF. CDR3 DNA sequence: TGCGCCAGCAGTGAGACAGGGGACGGCTACACCTTC.

The table lists this clone with a few counts. V usage is TRBV19 and J usage is TRBJ1-4; TRBD1 matches 10 bases. This CDR3 spans 17 amino acids. Trimming at V came to 6 bases and at J to 3 bases, leaving 10 bases not matched to a gene. CDR1 is LNHDA and CDR2 is SQIVND in the germline V gene (reference sequence). CDR3 loop: CASSRQGAINPNEKLFF. CDR3 nucleotides: TGTGCCAGTAGCCGACAGGGGGCAATAAACCCTAATGAAAAACTGTTTTTT.

Written as DNA, the CDR3 is TGTGCCAGCAGCCTCGGCAGGGATGGAGGCTACACCTTC. Translating gives CASSLGRDGGYTF. The rearrangement links TRBV5-4 to TRBJ1-2; the D gene is possibly TRBD1 (5 bases). The CDR3 is 13 amino acids. Germline V gene sequence: CDR1 SGHNT, CDR2 YYREEE (reference sequence). Trimming pared 4 bases from V and 8 bases from J, leaving 15 bases between. Filled out from reference TRBV5-4 and TRBJ1-2, the complete variable domain reads ETGVTQSPTHLIKTRGQQVTLRCSSQSGHNTVSWYQQALGQGPQFIFQYYREEENGRGNFPPRFSGLQFPNYSSELNVNALELDDSALYLCASSLGRDGGYTFGSGTRLTVV.

CDR3 loop: CASSLRESPYNEQFF. Here the CDR3 DNA reads TGCGCCAGCAGCCTACGGGAGTCCCCCTACAATGAGCAGTTCTTC. This chain connects TRBV5-1 to TRBJ2-1, with a possible D match to TRBD2 (6 bases). The CDR3 contains 15 residues. Germline V lookup: CDR1 SGHRS, CDR2 YFSETQ. Trimming cost V 4 bases and J 2 bases, with 13 bases left between them. Full variable domain (outside the CDR3, taken from reference TRBV5-1 and TRBJ2-1): KAGVTQTPRYLIKTRGQQVTLSCSPISGHRSVSWYQQTPGQGLQFLFEYFSETQRNKGNFPGRFSGRQFSNSRSEMNVSTLELGDSALYLCASSLRESPYNEQFFGPGTRLTVL.

The J gene is TRBJ1-2, the V gene TRBV19; 12 bases fit TRBD1. J lost 3 bases, V lost 6 bases, and 8 bases had no gene match. In germline, CDR1 is LNHDA, CDR2 SQIVND (reference sequence). The length of the CDR3 is 16 residues. The DNA of the CDR3 is TGTGCCAGTAGGCCAACCGGGACAGGGGGCGACTATGGCTACACCTTC. It specifies CASRPTGTGGDYGYTF.

The chain couples TRBV29-1 to TRBJ2-2; 9 positions agree with TRBD2. CDR1 and CDR2 from the germline V gene are SQVTM and ANQGSEA. V trimming: 4 bases; J trimming: 7 bases; junction bases outside the gene matches: 7. The CDR3 is 14 amino acids. The CDR3: CSVGGSGSRGELFF. The CDR3 DNA reads as TGCAGCGTTGGAGGTAGCGGGAGCCGCGGGGAGCTGTTTTTT.

The genes are TRBV7-9 and TRBJ2-3; TRBD2 matches at 7 bases. With V trimmed by 1 base and J by 4 bases, 2 bases remained unmatched. Germline V gives CDR1 SEHNR, CDR2 FQNEAQ (reference sequence). This CDR3 spans 14 amino acids. The CDR3 region is CASSLGLAADTQYF. In nucleotides, the CDR3 is TGTGCCAGCAGCTTAGGGCTAGCGGCAGATACGCAGTATTTT.